What follows describes a single TCR beta chain. As yet, its antigen is unknown. The 5'RACE template-switching step produced TCR cDNA and added a universal primer site and UMIs. A single record per CDR3 protein comes from TCRdb applying MiXCR to the 5' RACE reads. Seen here are hundreds of thousands of distinct CDR3 sequences, roughly 8.7% observed once, and the top ten hold around 17%. The sample is drawn from a study of T cells after yellow fever vaccination. Study-level background: Low-cell-number fractions were prepared with SMART-Seq v4 Ultra Low Input. Overall study results and limits: Though it reached lower strength, the secondary response hit its peak faster, day 5 versus 15. Most clones from primary vaccination resurfaced after the booster (around 97% CD4, 88% CD8).

CDR3 length: 15 residues. The V gene lost 0 bases and the J gene lost 0 bases, with 6 bases spanning the gap. This specimen was PBMCs, taken on the day of the first yellow fever vaccination. The chain recombines TRBV12-3 or TRBV12-4 with TRBJ2-1; D gene unclear. The clonotype was recovered from a man between 18 and 35 years old who received the YFV17D yellow fever vaccine. The CDR3 DNA reads as TGTGCCAGCAGTTTAGCGCGGCGCTCCTACAATGAGCAGTTCTTC. It codes for CASSLARRSYNEQFF.